Listed below are T cell receptor beta chains from one sample, sequenced in a study of T cells in Graves' hyperthyroidism and ophthalmopathy. TCRdb independently ran MiXCR on the multiplex PCR reads; one entry per CDR3 protein. The sample includes hundreds of thousands of distinct CDR3 sequences, roughly 15% of them seen just once. Sequencing used blood. The receptors here all came from a woman aged 40 to 50 with Graves' ophthalmopathy. Both conserved end residues are part of each CDR3. Each record gives: J gene, V gene, CDR3 protein.

j_call: TRBJ2-7; v_call: TRBV12-3/TRBV12-4; cdr3_aa: CASSPRDRVYEQYF
j_call: TRBJ2-7; v_call: TRBV7-9; cdr3_aa: CASSLFHVEQYF
j_call: TRBJ2-2; v_call: TRBV7-2; cdr3_aa: CASRIWAELFF
j_call: TRBJ2-7; v_call: TRBV5-1; cdr3_aa: CASSLSGSDYEQYF
j_call: TRBJ2-7; v_call: TRBV5-1; cdr3_aa: CASSLEASGTYEQYF
j_call: TRBJ2-7; v_call: TRBV9; cdr3_aa: CASSVAPEGAEQYF
j_call: TRBJ2-5; v_call: TRBV11-1; cdr3_aa: CASSPGTSGRIQETQYF
j_call: TRBJ1-3; v_call: TRBV6-5; cdr3_aa: CASRLYSGNTIYF
j_call: TRBJ1-1; v_call: TRBV6-5; cdr3_aa: CASSYVGRQGRDAEAFF
j_call: TRBJ2-7; v_call: TRBV27; cdr3_aa: CASSRLYDGEQYF
j_call: TRBJ1-5; v_call: TRBV11-1; cdr3_aa: CASSLAPGDNQPQHF
j_call: TRBJ2-7; v_call: TRBV20-1; cdr3_aa: CSATTLLAESSYEQYF
j_call: TRBJ2-7; v_call: TRBV27; cdr3_aa: CASKQDSSYYEQYF
j_call: TRBJ1-1; v_call: TRBV30; cdr3_aa: CAWSPLGRDNTEAFF
j_call: TRBJ1-1; v_call: TRBV7-2; cdr3_aa: CASSRTRETYTEAFF
j_call: TRBJ2-5; v_call: TRBV19; cdr3_aa: CASSILETQYF
j_call: TRBJ2-7; v_call: TRBV27; cdr3_aa: CASRFGTGGVNEQYF
j_call: TRBJ1-2; v_call: TRBV12-3/TRBV12-4; cdr3_aa: CAVGPASNHRDYGYTF
j_call: TRBJ1-5; v_call: TRBV7-8; cdr3_aa: CASSPRGRNSNQPQHF
j_call: TRBJ2-7; v_call: TRBV2; cdr3_aa: CASRGTNIPYEQYF
j_call: TRBJ1-6; v_call: TRBV30; cdr3_aa: CAWSVSQKGNSPLHF
j_call: TRBJ2-4; v_call: TRBV6-5; cdr3_aa: CASSLARTSGTNIQYF
j_call: TRBJ2-7; v_call: TRBV12-3/TRBV12-4; cdr3_aa: CAKGTGYEQYF
j_call: TRBJ1-2; v_call: TRBV5-1; cdr3_aa: CASTATGAAKGYTF
j_call: TRBJ2-5; v_call: TRBV5-1; cdr3_aa: CASSQDVPRETQYF
j_call: TRBJ2-2; v_call: TRBV6-2/TRBV6-3; cdr3_aa: CASSTQRHITGELFF
j_call: TRBJ2-7; v_call: TRBV6-5; cdr3_aa: CASSHRGGPPYEQYF
j_call: TRBJ2-1; v_call: TRBV6-1; cdr3_aa: CASSKMGGEQFF
j_call: TRBJ1-1; v_call: TRBV12-3/TRBV12-4; cdr3_aa: CASSLGQVNTEAFF
j_call: TRBJ2-2; v_call: TRBV28; cdr3_aa: CASSPYPGTSGNTGELFF
j_call: TRBJ2-7; v_call: TRBV28; cdr3_aa: CASSSAGQGIYEQYF
j_call: TRBJ1-2; v_call: TRBV27; cdr3_aa: CASSSLTAANYGYTF
j_call: TRBJ2-7; v_call: TRBV7-8; cdr3_aa: CASSFFGDAYEQYF
j_call: TRBJ1-2; v_call: TRBV12-3/TRBV12-4; cdr3_aa: CASSLTDYGYTF
j_call: TRBJ2-4; v_call: TRBV2; cdr3_aa: CASSRTSGIAKNIQYF
j_call: TRBJ1-1; v_call: TRBV28; cdr3_aa: CASSFGGMNTEAFF
j_call: TRBJ1-2; v_call: TRBV29-1; cdr3_aa: CSVDRDHGYTF
j_call: TRBJ1-1; v_call: TRBV7-3; cdr3_aa: CASSLRGDRNTEAFF
j_call: TRBJ1-1; v_call: TRBV6-2/TRBV6-3; cdr3_aa: CASSYSSGGGTEAFF
j_call: TRBJ1-5; v_call: TRBV10-3; cdr3_aa: CAISAGQGSNQPQHF
j_call: TRBJ2-5; v_call: TRBV7-8; cdr3_aa: CASSLAETERETQYF
j_call: TRBJ2-4; v_call: TRBV6-2/TRBV6-3; cdr3_aa: CASSRTGDIQYF
j_call: TRBJ1-2; v_call: TRBV12-3/TRBV12-4; cdr3_aa: CASSRDSTSYGYTF
j_call: TRBJ2-1; v_call: TRBV4-1; cdr3_aa: CASSLAGGFGEQFF
j_call: TRBJ2-5; v_call: TRBV4-2; cdr3_aa: CASSPETSGRAETQYF
j_call: TRBJ2-2; v_call: TRBV7-2; cdr3_aa: CASSERGAAGELFF
j_call: TRBJ2-2; v_call: TRBV6-2/TRBV6-3; cdr3_aa: CASSLLLAGAGELFF
j_call: TRBJ1-6; v_call: TRBV2; cdr3_aa: CASRQDEGSPLHF
j_call: TRBJ2-7; v_call: TRBV20-1; cdr3_aa: CSARDNEQRDSYEQYF
j_call: TRBJ2-5; v_call: TRBV4-1; cdr3_aa: CASSPHQGGRTTPYFQETQYF
j_call: TRBJ2-2; v_call: TRBV5-1; cdr3_aa: CASSLRAGAGELFF
j_call: TRBJ2-7; v_call: TRBV7-9; cdr3_aa: CASSPPPGELADYEQYF
j_call: TRBJ1-1; v_call: TRBV20-1; cdr3_aa: CSARGRRRALGNTEAFF
j_call: TRBJ2-5; v_call: TRBV12-3/TRBV12-4; cdr3_aa: CASTQGLAGWEAQYF
j_call: TRBJ1-1; v_call: TRBV28; cdr3_aa: CASSFRENTEAFF
j_call: TRBJ2-7; v_call: TRBV7-3; cdr3_aa: CASSLGPPSHEQYF
j_call: TRBJ2-5; v_call: TRBV28; cdr3_aa: CASSWGRETQYF
j_call: TRBJ2-2; v_call: TRBV4-3; cdr3_aa: CASSRDRGAGELFF
j_call: TRBJ2-7; v_call: TRBV3-1; cdr3_aa: CASSKQGANEQYF